Listed below are T cell receptor beta chains from one sample, sequenced in a study of blood T cell repertoires in COVID-19. The assay was immunoSEQ multiplex PCR, and TCRdb's table has in-frame clones only and misses some. The top ten clones hold 4.5% of a sample with over 100,000 clones, 65% to 85% of them seen once. Sequencing input: peripheral blood. The receptors originated from a woman aged 65 to 85 with acute or convalescent COVID-19. The CDR3 runs from the conserved cysteine through the conserved F or W. A D gene is named only where the DNA matches it firmly. Not every row has a clone size; where given, it reads once, few, many or a size class.

v_call	j_call	d_call	clone_size	cdr3_nt	cdr3_aa
TRBV24-1	TRBJ2-3	TRBD2	.	TGTGCCACCAGTGCTAGCGGGACAGAGGGACCAGATACGCAGTATTTT	CATSASGTEGPDTQYF
TRBV5-1	TRBJ2-2	.	.	TGCGCCAGCAGCTTGGCCGGAGGTGTTGGGGAGCTGTTTTTT	CASSLAGGVGELFF
TRBV12-3/TRBV12-4	TRBJ2-7	.	.	TGTGCCAGCAGTTGGGGAGTAAACGAGCAGTACTTC	CASSWGVNEQYF
TRBV5-6	TRBJ1-6	TRBD1	.	TGTGCCAGCAGCAGGACAGGGATCCGATCGCCCCTCCACTTT	CASSRTGIRSPLHF
TRBV6-6	TRBJ1-2	TRBD1	.	TGTGCCAGCAGTTCCCACGGACAGGGGACGAGCGGCTACACCTTC	CASSSHGQGTSGYTF
TRBV7-9	TRBJ2-1	TRBD1	.	TGTGCCAGCAGCTTAGGACAGGGGGACGGTGAGCAGTTCTTC	CASSLGQGDGEQFF
TRBV19	TRBJ2-6	.	.	TGTGCCGGTAGTATTGGGGCAGGGATCGGGTCTGGGGCCAACGTCCTGACTTTC	CAGSIGAGIGSGANVLTF
TRBV7-8	TRBJ1-3	.	.	TGTGCCAGCAGCTTACCCACAGGGTCTGGAAACACCATATATTTT	CASSLPTGSGNTIYF
TRBV7-2	TRBJ1-2	TRBD1	.	TGTGCCAGCAGCCGGCGACAGGGGACTGGCTACACCTTC	CASSRRQGTGYTF
TRBV18	TRBJ1-5	.	.	TGTGCCAGCTCACCACTGGCAGATAGCAATCAGCCCCAGCATTTT	CASSPLADSNQPQHF
TRBV4-1	TRBJ1-2	TRBD1	.	TGCGCCAGCAGCTCGCCCAGGGACAGGGGGAGAGGCTACACCTTC	CASSSPRDRGRGYTF
TRBV3-1/TRBV3-2	TRBJ1-1	.	.	TGTGCCAGCAGCCAAGATATAGGGGGGGGCGAAGCTTTCTTT	CASSQDIGGGEAFF
TRBV6-5	TRBJ1-3	TRBD1	.	TGTGCCAGCATGGAGGGGGCTGGTGGAAACACCATATATTTT	CASMEGAGGNTIYF
TRBV5-1	TRBJ2-3	TRBD1	.	TGCGCCAGCAGCTTGGCGACAGGGGGCATGACAGATACGCAGTATTTT	CASSLATGGMTDTQYF
TRBV2	TRBJ2-3	TRBD2	.	TGTGCCAGCAGTGGACCTAGCGGGGAAACAGATACGCAGTATTTT	CASSGPSGETDTQYF
TRBV19	TRBJ2-2	.	.	TGTGCCAGTAGTAGGACTAACCTTGCCGGGGAGCTGTTTTTT	CASSRTNLAGELFF
TRBV18	TRBJ1-3	.	.	TGTGCCAGCTCACCACGGCGGACTAACTCTGGAAACACCATATATTTT	CASSPRRTNSGNTIYF
TRBV10-3	TRBJ2-1	.	.	TGTGCCATCAGTGAGTCTTCGAGCGTCAATGAGCAGTTCTTC	CAISESSSVNEQFF
TRBV3-1/TRBV3-2	TRBJ2-3	.	.	TGTGCCAGCAGCCAAGATACGGTTTTGGCAGATACGCAGTATTTT	CASSQDTVLADTQYF
TRBV6-5	TRBJ1-1	.	.	TGTGCCAGCAGTTTCTTTCGGAACACTGAAGCTTTCTTT	CASSFFRNTEAFF
TRBV6-6	TRBJ2-1	.	.	TGTGCCAGCAGTTACTCGAGGCCCAACAATGAGCAGTTCTTC	CASSYSRPNNEQFF
TRBV19	TRBJ1-1	.	.	TGTGCCAGTAGTATTAACAGGGCGGTCACTGAAGCTTTCTTT	CASSINRAVTEAFF
TRBV6-6	TRBJ1-2	TRBD1	.	TGTGCCAGCAGTTCCCTGGACAGGGGGCAAGGTGGCTACACCTTC	CASSSLDRGQGGYTF
TRBV6-6	TRBJ2-3	.	.	TGTGCCAGCAGCCTTGACAGGGATACGCAGTATTTT	CASSLDRDTQYF
TRBV4-1	TRBJ2-5	TRBD2	.	TGCGCCAGCAGCCAAGGACTAGCGGGGGAGACCCAGTACTTC	CASSQGLAGETQYF
TRBV9	TRBJ1-4	TRBD1	.	TGTGCCAGCAGCGAACCGGCCGGACAGGGGGAAAAACTGTTTTTT	CASSEPAGQGEKLFF
TRBV11-3	TRBJ1-2	.	.	TGTGCCAGCAGCTCGGGACAACATTTCGGCTACACCTTC	CASSSGQHFGYTF
TRBV12-3/TRBV12-4	TRBJ2-7	.	.	TGTGCCAGCAGTGACTTGTACGAGCAGTACTTC	CASSDLYEQYF
TRBV3-1/TRBV3-2	TRBJ2-3	TRBD1	.	TGTGCCAGCAGCCGAGGGACAGGGGCAAGCACAGATACGCAGTATTTT	CASSRGTGASTDTQYF
TRBV18	TRBJ2-2	.	.	TGTGCCAGCCCAAAGGGGGATGACCGCACCGGGGAGCTGTTTTTT	CASPKGDDRTGELFF
TRBV30	TRBJ2-1	TRBD2	.	TGTGCCTGGAGCGACCTAGCGGAATCCTACAATGAGCAGTTCTTC	CAWSDLAESYNEQFF
TRBV7-2	TRBJ2-7	TRBD2	.	TGTGCCAGCAGCTTAGAGCGGGGCCTCACCTACGAGCAGTACTTC	CASSLERGLTYEQYF
TRBV11-2	TRBJ1-3	.	.	TGTGCCAGCAGCCTTACTTCCGACAGGACCTCTGGAAACACCATATATTTT	CASSLTSDRTSGNTIYF
TRBV27	TRBJ1-2	.	.	TGTGCCAGCAGTCTACGGGGTGGCTATGGCTACACCTTC	CASSLRGGYGYTF
TRBV5-4	TRBJ1-2	TRBD1	.	TGTGCCAGCAGCCCGGACAGGGTCTATGGCTACACCTTC	CASSPDRVYGYTF
TRBV6-5	TRBJ1-2	.	.	TGTGCCAGCAGTTATGCAGGGAGGTATGGCTACACCTTC	CASSYAGRYGYTF
TRBV2	TRBJ2-6	TRBD1	.	TGTGCCAGCAGTGAACAGGGGGCTGGGGCCAACGTCCTGACTTTC	CASSEQGAGANVLTF
TRBV5-6	TRBJ1-4	TRBD1	.	TGTGCCAGCAGCTGGGACAGGGGCATGGAAAAACTGTTTTTT	CASSWDRGMEKLFF
TRBV24-1	TRBJ2-3	TRBD2	.	TGTGCCACCAGTGACTCGACGACTAGCGGGGGGGATACGCAGTATTTT	CATSDSTTSGGDTQYF
TRBV20-1	TRBJ1-5	.	.	TGCAGTGCTAGTCCGGGAAGCTATAGCAATCAGCCCCAGCATTTT	CSASPGSYSNQPQHF
TRBV9	TRBJ1-5	.	.	TGTGCCAGCAGCGCCCAAGCAGCGGGTCAGCCCCAGCATTTT	CASSAQAAGQPQHF
TRBV5-5	TRBJ1-4	TRBD1	.	TGTGCCAGCAGCCAAACCGGACAGGGAGAACTGTTTTTT	CASSQTGQGELFF
TRBV3-1/TRBV3-2	TRBJ2-4	TRBD1	.	TGTGCCAGCAGCCCGACAGGGTTAAACATTCAGTACTTC	CASSPTGLNIQYF
TRBV29-1	TRBJ1-4	.	once	TGCAGCGCTCGGGACTCTTCTAGGGGACTGTTTTTT	CSARDSSRGLFF
TRBV7-2	TRBJ2-5	TRBD2	.	TGTGCCAGCAGCCCAGGACTAGCAGAGATTCAAGAGACCCAGTACTTC	CASSPGLAEIQETQYF
TRBV27	TRBJ2-3	TRBD2	.	TGTGCCAGCAGTTTTAGTAGCGGGGGGGATACGCAGTATTTT	CASSFSSGGDTQYF
TRBV5-8	TRBJ2-5	.	.	TGTGCCAGCAGCCCCGCCTTCGTCCCGGGGGAGACCCAGTACTTC	CASSPAFVPGETQYF
TRBV12-3/TRBV12-4	TRBJ1-4	TRBD1	.	TGTGCCAGCAGTCCGGGACAGGACGGGAAACTGTTTTTT	CASSPGQDGKLFF
TRBV7-6	TRBJ2-1	TRBD2	.	TGTGCCAGCAGCTTAGGGCCTAGCGGGGGCCTTATTTACAATGAGCAGTTCTTC	CASSLGPSGGLIYNEQFF
TRBV5-8	TRBJ1-2	.	.	TGTGCCAGCAGCTTGTTGAATGCGGGCTTATATGGCTACACCTTC	CASSLLNAGLYGYTF